The 8 T cell receptor beta chains below were found in one sample sequenced in a study of T-cell reconstitution after alpha-beta-depleted transplantation in children. During its preparation, the TCRbeta library received unique molecular identifiers. TCRdb reprocessed the PCR reads via MiXCR and lists one record per CDR3 protein. This sample has 250,000 to 350,000 distinct CDR3 sequences, with 9.5% to 10% found just once. The sample in question was PBMCs from the stem cell graft donor, obtained from the stem cell graft. Receptors originate from a human donor who donated a stem cell graft to a child with SCID.

Judged by abundance, this clonotype is medium-sized (0.01 to 0.1%). The chain is built from TRBV24-1 and TRBJ2-6; 8 bases align to TRBD1. The CDR3 consists of 20 residues. J lost 2 bases, V lost 2 bases, and 13 bases had no gene match. Germline V gives CDR1 KGHDR, CDR2 SFDVKD. CDR3 sequence reads: CATSDSRDRRRGPGANVLTF. CDR3 sequence (DNA): TGTGCCACCAGTGATTCCCGGGACAGGAGAAGGGGTCCTGGGGCCAACGTCCTGACTTTC.

This clonotype occurred a few times. The chain combines TRBV12-3 or TRBV12-4 with TRBJ2-1, with D tentatively TRBD2 (5 bases). V was shortened by 2 bases and J by 10 bases, with 9 bases between the two germline ends. The CDR3 runs to 12 residues. CDR3 bases: TGTGCCAGCAGTTTAACTAGTAGCGAGCAGTTCTTC. It encodes CASSLTSSEQFF.

CDR3 coding DNA: TGTGCCAGCAGTAGGACAGGCCTGTTTGATGAGCAGTTCTTC. It codes for CASSRTGLFDEQFF. This sequence joins TRBV6-4 and TRBJ2-1, with 7 bases fitting TRBD1. V shed 5 bases and J 8 bases; nucleotides not matched to a gene: 9. Per the germline V gene, CDR1 is MRHNA and CDR2 is SNTAGT. The CDR3 sequence is 14 residues long.

J is TRBJ2-2 and V is TRBV5-1, with D possibly TRBD1 on 6 matching bases. Germline CDR1 SGHRS, CDR2 YFSETQ. Trimming stripped 4 bases from V and 14 bases from J, with 18 bases between. The CDR3 sequence is 13 residues long. CDR3 in DNA: TGCGCCAGCAGCGTACAGGGATTCGAGGTCCTGTTTTTT. As protein: CASSVQGFEVLFF.

The rearrangement joins TRBV12-3 or TRBV12-4 to TRBJ2-5; D ambiguous. Trimming removed 0 bases from V and 3 bases from J, with 11 bases in between. This CDR3 has 15 amino acids. The CDR3 spells CASSLASVWKETQYF. CDR3 nucleotide sequence: TGTGCCAGCAGTTTAGCCAGTGTGTGGAAAGAGACCCAGTACTTC.

At least ten counts were recorded for this clonotype. The chain links TRBV23-1 to TRBJ2-7, with 8 bases matching TRBD1. TRBV23-1 is marked as an open reading frame, function uncertain. The CDR3 consists of 13 residues. Unmatched junction bases numbered 11, after V lost 11 bases and J lost 5 bases. The CDR3 nucleotides are TGCGCCTACCAGGGGGCAGAAAATGACGAGCAGTACTTC. This encodes CAYQGAENDEQYF.

The rearrangement links TRBV7-3 to TRBJ2-1; 9 bases are a match to TRBD1. V was clipped by 5 bases and J by 6 bases; unmatched bases: 5. Germline V gene data show CDR1 as SGHTA and CDR2 as FQGTGA. The CDR3 totals 14 residues. Here the CDR3 reads CASSLGTGFNEQFF. CDR3 DNA sequence: TGTGCCAGCAGCCTCGGGACAGGGTTCAATGAGCAGTTCTTC.

This clonotype was detected many times. The chain combines TRBV3-1 with TRBJ2-7, with 13 bases aligning to TRBD2. V lost 2 bases, J lost 5 bases, and 6 bases stayed unmatched. This CDR3 has 16 residues. CDR1 is LGHDT, CDR2 YNNKEL, per germline (reference sequence). CDR3 region: CASSQRGLAGSHEQYF. The DNA of the CDR3 is TGTGCCAGCAGCCAACGGGGACTAGCGGGGTCCCACGAGCAGTACTTC.